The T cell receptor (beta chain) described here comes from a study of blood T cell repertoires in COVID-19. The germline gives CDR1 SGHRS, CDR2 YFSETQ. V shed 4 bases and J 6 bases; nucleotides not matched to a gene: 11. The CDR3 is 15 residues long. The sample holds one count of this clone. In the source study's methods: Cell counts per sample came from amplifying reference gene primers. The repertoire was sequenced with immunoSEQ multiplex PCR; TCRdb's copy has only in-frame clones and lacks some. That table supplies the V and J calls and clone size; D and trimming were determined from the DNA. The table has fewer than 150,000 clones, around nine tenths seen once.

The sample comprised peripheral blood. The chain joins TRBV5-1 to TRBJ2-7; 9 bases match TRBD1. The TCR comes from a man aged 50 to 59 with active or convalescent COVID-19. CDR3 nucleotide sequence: TGCGCCAGCAGCCCGGGGGGACAGGGAACGAGCGAGCAGTACTTC. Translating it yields CASSPGGQGTSEQYF.